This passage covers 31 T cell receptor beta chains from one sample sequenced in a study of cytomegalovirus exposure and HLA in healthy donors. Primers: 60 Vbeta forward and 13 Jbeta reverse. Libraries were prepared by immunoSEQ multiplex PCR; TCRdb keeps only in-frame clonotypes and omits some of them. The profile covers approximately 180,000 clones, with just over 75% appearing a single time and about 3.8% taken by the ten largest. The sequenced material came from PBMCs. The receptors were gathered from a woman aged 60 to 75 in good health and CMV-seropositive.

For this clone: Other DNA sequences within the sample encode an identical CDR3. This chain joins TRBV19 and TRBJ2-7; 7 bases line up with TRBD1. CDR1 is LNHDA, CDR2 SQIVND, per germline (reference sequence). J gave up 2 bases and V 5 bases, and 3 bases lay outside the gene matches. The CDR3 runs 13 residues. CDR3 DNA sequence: TGTGCCAGTAGTCCCGGGACAGCCTACGAGCAGTACTTC. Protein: CASSPGTAYEQYF.

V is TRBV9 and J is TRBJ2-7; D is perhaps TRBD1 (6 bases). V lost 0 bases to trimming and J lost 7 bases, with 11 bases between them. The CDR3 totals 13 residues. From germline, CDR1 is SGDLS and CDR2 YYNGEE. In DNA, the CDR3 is TGTGCCAGCAGCGTAGCAACAGGGAGTGAGCAGTACTTC. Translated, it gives CASSVATGSEQYF.

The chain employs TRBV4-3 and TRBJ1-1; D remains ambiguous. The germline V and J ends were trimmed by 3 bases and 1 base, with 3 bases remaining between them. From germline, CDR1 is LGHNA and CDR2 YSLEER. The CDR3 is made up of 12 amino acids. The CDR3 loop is CASSHQNTEAFF. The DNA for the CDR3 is TGCGCCAGCAGCCACCAGAACACTGAAGCTTTCTTT.

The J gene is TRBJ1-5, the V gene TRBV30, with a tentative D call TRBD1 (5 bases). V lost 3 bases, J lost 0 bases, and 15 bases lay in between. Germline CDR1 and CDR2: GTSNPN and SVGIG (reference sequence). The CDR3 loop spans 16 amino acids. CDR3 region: CAWSPGGGFSNQPQHF. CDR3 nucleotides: TGTGCCTGGAGCCCCGGGGGGGGTTTTAGCAATCAGCCCCAGCATTTT.

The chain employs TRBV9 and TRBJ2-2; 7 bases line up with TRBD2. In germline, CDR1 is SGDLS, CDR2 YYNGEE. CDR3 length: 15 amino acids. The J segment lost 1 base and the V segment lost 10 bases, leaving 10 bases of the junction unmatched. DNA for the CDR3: TGTGCCCCGGGAGCGGGGCCCCTGAACACCGGGGAGCTGTTTTTT. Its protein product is CAPGAGPLNTGELFF.

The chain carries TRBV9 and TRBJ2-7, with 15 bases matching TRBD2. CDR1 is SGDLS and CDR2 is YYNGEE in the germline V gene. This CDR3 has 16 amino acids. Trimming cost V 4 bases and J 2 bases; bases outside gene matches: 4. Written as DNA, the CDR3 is TGTGCCAGCAGCCTTGGACTAGCGGGGGGGGCCTACGAGCAGTACTTC. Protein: CASSLGLAGGAYEQYF.

In DNA, the CDR3 is TGTGCCTGGAGTGTAATGTGGGAGGAGGCGGAGACCCAGTACTTC. This encodes CAWSVMWEEAETQYF. This chain joins TRBV30 and TRBJ2-5, with D perhaps matching TRBD2 (6 bases). In germline, CDR1 is GTSNPN, CDR2 SVGIG (reference sequence). Deletions cut 0 bases from V and 5 bases from J, with 16 bases between. The CDR3 consists of 15 residues.

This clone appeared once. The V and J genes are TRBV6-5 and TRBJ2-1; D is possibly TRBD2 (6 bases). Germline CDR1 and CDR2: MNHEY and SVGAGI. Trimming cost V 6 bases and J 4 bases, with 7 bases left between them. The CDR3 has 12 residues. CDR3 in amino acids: CASRGGYNEQFF. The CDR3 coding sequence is TGTGCCAGCAGGGGGGGTTACAATGAGCAGTTCTTC.

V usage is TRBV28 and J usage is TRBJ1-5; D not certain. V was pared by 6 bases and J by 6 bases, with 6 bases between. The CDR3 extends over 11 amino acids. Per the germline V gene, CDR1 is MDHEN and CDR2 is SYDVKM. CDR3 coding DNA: TGTGCCAGCAGAGGCGGTCAGCCCCAGCATTTT. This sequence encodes CASRGGQPQHF.

CDR3 sequence (DNA): TGTGCCAGCAGCCAATGGGCAGCGGAACAGTTCTTC. Translating it yields CASSQWAAEQFF. This rearrangement joins TRBV7-2 to TRBJ2-1; D is perhaps TRBD2 (5 bases). The CDR3 is made up of 12 amino acids. CDR1 and CDR2 from the germline V gene are SGHTA and FQGNSA. Trimming left V 5 bases short and J 13 bases short, with 15 bases between.

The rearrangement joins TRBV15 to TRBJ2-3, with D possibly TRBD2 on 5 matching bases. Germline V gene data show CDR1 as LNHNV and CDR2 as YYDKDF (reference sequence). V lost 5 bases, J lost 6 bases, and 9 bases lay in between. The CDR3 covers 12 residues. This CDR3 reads CATSFERDTQYF. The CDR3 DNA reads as TGTGCCACCAGCTTTGAGCGGGATACGCAGTATTTT.

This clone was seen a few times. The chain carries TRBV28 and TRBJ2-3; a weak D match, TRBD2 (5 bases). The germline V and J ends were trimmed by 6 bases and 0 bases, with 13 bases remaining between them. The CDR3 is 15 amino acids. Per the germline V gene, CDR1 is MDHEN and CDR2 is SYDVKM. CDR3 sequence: CASRTTLLSTDTQYF. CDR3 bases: TGTGCCAGCAGGACTACACTTCTTAGCACAGATACGCAGTATTTT.

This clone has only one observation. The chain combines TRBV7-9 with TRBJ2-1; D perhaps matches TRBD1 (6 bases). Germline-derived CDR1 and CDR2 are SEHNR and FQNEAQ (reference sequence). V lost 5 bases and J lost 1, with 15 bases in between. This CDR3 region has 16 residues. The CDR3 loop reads CASSPTDSGSYNEQFF. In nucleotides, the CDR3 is TGTGCCAGCAGCCCTACGGACAGTGGATCCTACAATGAGCAGTTCTTC. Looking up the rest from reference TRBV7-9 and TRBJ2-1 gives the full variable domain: DTGVSQNPRHKITKRGQNVTFRCDPISEHNRLYWYRQTLGQGPEFLTYFQNEAQLEKSRLLSDRFSAERPKGSFSTLEIQRTEQGDSAMYLCASSPTDSGSYNEQFFGPGTRLTVL.

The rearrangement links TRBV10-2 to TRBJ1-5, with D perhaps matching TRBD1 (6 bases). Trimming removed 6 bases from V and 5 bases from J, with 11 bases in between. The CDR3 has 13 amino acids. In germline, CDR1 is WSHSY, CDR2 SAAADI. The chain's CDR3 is CASRDSQDQPQHF. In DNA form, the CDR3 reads TGCGCCAGCAGGGACAGTCAGGATCAGCCCCAGCATTTT.

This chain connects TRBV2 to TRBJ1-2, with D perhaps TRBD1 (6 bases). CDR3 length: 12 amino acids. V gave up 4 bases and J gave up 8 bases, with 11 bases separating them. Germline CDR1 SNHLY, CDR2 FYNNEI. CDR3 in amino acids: CASSVWGRGYTF. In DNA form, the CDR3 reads TGTGCCAGCAGTGTGTGGGGGCGAGGCTACACCTTC.

CDR3 in amino acids: CASSPDRGTNEKLFF. The CDR3 DNA sequence: TGTGCCAGCAGCCCTGACAGGGGTACTAATGAAAAACTGTTTTTT. The chain joins TRBV7-2 to TRBJ1-4; TRBD1 matches 8 bases. This CDR3 contains 15 residues. Trimming took 5 bases from V and 2 from J; bases not matched to a gene: 4. Germline loops: CDR1 SGHTA, CDR2 FQGNSA.

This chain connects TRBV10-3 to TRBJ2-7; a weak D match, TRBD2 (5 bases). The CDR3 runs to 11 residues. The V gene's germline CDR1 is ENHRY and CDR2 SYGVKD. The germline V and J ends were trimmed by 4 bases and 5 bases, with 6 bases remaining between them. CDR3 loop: CAISAGNEQYF. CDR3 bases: TGTGCCATCAGTGCGGGAAACGAGCAGTACTTC.

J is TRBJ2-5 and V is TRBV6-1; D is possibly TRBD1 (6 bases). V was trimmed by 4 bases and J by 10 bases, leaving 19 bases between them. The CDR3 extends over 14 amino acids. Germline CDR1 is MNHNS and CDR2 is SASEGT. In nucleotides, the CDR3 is TGTGCCAGCAGTGTCCGGGACAACCAAGAGGACCAGTACTTC. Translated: CASSVRDNQEDQYF.

The CDR3 nucleotides are TGTGCCAGTAGCCCGGGACAGAGTCAAGAGACCCAGTACTTC. Translated: CASSPGQSQETQYF. The rearrangement joins TRBV6-1 to TRBJ2-5; 7 positions agree with TRBD1. CDR3 size: 14 residues. Unmatched junction bases numbered 9, after V lost 9 bases and J lost 2 bases. Germline CDR1 reads MNHNS; CDR2 reads SASEGT.

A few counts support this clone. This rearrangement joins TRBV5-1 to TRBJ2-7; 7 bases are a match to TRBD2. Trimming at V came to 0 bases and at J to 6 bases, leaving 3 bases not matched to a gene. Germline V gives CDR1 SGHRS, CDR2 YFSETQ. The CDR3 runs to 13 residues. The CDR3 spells CASSLAGRSEQYF. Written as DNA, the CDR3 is TGCGCCAGCAGCTTGGCCGGGAGGTCCGAGCAGTACTTC.

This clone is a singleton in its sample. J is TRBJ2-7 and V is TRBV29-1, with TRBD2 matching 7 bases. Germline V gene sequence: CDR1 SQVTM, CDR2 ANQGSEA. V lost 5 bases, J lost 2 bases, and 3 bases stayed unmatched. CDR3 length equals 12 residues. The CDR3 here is CSVREGPYEQYF. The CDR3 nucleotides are TGCAGCGTTAGGGAGGGGCCCTACGAGCAGTACTTC.

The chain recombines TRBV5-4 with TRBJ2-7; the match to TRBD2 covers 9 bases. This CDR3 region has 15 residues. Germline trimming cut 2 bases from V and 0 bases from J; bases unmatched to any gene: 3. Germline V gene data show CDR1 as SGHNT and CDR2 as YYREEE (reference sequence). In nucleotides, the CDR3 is TGTGCCAGCAGCTTCGTGACTAGCGGCTCCTACGAGCAGTACTTC. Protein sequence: CASSFVTSGSYEQYF.

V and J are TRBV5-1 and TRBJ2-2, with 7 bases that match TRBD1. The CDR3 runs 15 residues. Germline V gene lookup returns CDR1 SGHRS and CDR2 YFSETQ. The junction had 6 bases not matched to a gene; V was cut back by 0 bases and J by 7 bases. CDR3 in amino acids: CASSLETGSIGELFF. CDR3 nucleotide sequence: TGCGCCAGCAGCTTGGAGACAGGGTCGATCGGGGAGCTGTTTTTT.

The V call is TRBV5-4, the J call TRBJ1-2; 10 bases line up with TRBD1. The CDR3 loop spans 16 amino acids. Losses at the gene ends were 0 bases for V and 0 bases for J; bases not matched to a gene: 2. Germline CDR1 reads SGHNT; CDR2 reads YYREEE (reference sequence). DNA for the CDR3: TGTGCCAGCAGCTTGGCAGGGACAGGGGCTAACTATGGCTACACCTTC. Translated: CASSLAGTGANYGYTF.

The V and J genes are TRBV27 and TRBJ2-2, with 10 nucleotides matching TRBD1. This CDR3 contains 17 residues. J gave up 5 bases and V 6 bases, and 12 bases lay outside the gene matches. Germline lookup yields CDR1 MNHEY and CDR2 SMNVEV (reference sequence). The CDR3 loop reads CASSLTGGADKTGELFF. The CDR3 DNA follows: TGTGCCAGCAGCTTGACAGGGGGCGCAGATAAGACCGGGGAGCTGTTTTTT.

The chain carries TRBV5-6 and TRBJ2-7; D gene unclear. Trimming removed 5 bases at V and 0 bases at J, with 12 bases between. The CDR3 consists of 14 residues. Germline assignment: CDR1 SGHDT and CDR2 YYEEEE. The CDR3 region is CASRKLRLSYEQYF. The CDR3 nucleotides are TGTGCCAGCAGGAAATTGAGGCTCTCCTACGAGCAGTACTTC.

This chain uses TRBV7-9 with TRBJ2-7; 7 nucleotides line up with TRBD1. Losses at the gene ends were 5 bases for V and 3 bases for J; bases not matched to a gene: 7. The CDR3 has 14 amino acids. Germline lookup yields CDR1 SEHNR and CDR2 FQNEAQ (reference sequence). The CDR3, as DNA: TGTGCCAGCAGCCGACCGGGACAGAACTACGAGCAGTACTTC. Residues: CASSRPGQNYEQYF.

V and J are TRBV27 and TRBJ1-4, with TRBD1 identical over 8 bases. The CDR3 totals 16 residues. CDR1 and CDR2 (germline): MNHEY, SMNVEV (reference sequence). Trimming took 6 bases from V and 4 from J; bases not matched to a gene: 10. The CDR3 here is CASRKLGTGLNEKLFF. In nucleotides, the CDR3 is TGTGCCAGCAGAAAACTAGGGACAGGCCTTAATGAAAAACTGTTTTTT.

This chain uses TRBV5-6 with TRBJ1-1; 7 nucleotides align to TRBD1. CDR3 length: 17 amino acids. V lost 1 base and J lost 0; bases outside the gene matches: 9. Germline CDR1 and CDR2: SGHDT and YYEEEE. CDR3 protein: CASSLSVTGWVNTEAFF. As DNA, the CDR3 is TGTGCCAGCAGCTTGTCGGTGACAGGGTGGGTGAACACTGAAGCTTTCTTT.

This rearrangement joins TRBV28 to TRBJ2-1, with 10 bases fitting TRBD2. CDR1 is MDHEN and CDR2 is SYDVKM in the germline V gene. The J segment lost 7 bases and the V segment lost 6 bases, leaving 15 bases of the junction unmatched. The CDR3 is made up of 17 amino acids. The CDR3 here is CASRSGASGRAPNEQFF. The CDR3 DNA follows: TGTGCCAGCAGATCCGGAGCAAGCGGGAGGGCCCCGAATGAGCAGTTCTTC. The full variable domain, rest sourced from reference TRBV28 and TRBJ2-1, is DVKVTQSSRYLVKRTGEKVFLECVQDMDHENMFWYRQDPGLGLRLIYFSYDVKMKEKGDIPEGYSVSREKKERFSLILESASTNQTSMYLCASRSGASGRAPNEQFFGPGTRLTVL.

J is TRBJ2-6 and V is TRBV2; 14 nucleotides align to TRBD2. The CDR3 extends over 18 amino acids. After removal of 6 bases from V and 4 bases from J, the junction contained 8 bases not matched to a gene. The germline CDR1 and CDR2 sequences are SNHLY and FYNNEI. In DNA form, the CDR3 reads TGTGCCAGCAGAGAGACTAGCGGGGGGGCTCCGGGGGCCAACGTCCTGACTTTC. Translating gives CASRETSGGAPGANVLTF.